This T cell receptor beta chain appears in the sequencing data of a study of cytomegalovirus exposure and HLA in healthy donors. Unmatched junction bases numbered 4, after V lost 4 bases and J lost 1 base. In germline, CDR1 is MDHEN, CDR2 SYDVKM. This CDR3 has 15 amino acids. The primer mix had 60 Vbeta and 13 Jbeta primers. Libraries were prepared by immunoSEQ multiplex PCR; TCRdb keeps only in-frame clonotypes and omits some of them. In the table there are 150,000 to 200,000 clones, around 85% of which are singletons. V is TRBV28 and J is TRBJ2-1, with 7 bases fitting TRBD2. The source of this sequence is a young man in good health and CMV-seronegative. Sequencing used PBMCs. CDR3 coding DNA: TGTGCCAGCAGTTCGGGCGGGAGTTCCTACAATGAGCAGTTCTTC. Protein: CASSSGGSSYNEQFF.